Given below is one T cell receptor beta chain in context. What it binds is unknown. This sample is drawn from a study of graft-versus-host responses after intestinal transplantation. Looking at the study overall: Induction using anti-thymocyte globulin, followed by tacrolimus and steroids for 3 to 4 years, was given to all recipients. Study-wide points: Some patients had graft-donor T cell macrochimerism, and their allografts showed high graft-versus-host to host-versus-graft clonal ratios. Recipient marrow contained GvH clones, some of which appeared first in ileum or blood.

There are 14 residues in the CDR3. V was trimmed by 2 bases and J by 8 bases, leaving 18 bases between them. The germline gives CDR1 GTSNPN, CDR2 SVGIG (reference sequence). Libraries were prepared by immunoSEQ multiplex PCR; TCRdb keeps only in-frame clonotypes and omits some of them. The profile covers tens of thousands of clones, with roughly 92% appearing a single time and 0.3% taken by the ten largest. This sequence originates from a human donor who received an intestinal transplant. Sequenced material: unstimulated CD4+ T cells sorted from spleen or lymph node cells, taken before intestinal transplant. The chain couples TRBV30 to TRBJ1-2; possible D gene TRBD1, 6 bases. CDR3 residues: CAWSPNTGIRGYTF. The CDR3 DNA sequence: TGTGCCTGGAGTCCGAATACAGGGATAAGAGGCTACACCTTC.